These 26 T cell receptor beta chains came from one sample sequenced in a study of CD8 T cells in Susac syndrome. RNA in amounts of about 0.5 to 1 ug was reverse transcribed with random hexamers. TCRdb redid the calling of the immunoSEQ multiplex PCR reads with MiXCR, one entry per CDR3 protein. The data hold 180,000 or so distinct CDR3 sequences, with nearly 95% observed a single time. Sequenced material: CD4+ T cells from PBMCs. These receptors were collected from a human donor with multiple sclerosis.

This chain connects TRBV6-6 to TRBJ1-1, with D possibly TRBD1 on 6 matching bases. CDR1 MNHNY and CDR2 SVGAGI come from the germline V gene (reference sequence). V lost 5 bases, J lost 10 bases, and 11 bases lay in between. This CDR3 spans 11 amino acids. This chain's CDR3 is CASSNRDTAFF. CDR3 nucleotides: TGTGCCAGCAGTAACCGGGACACAGCTTTCTTT.

This rearrangement joins TRBV27 to TRBJ2-3, with TRBD2 matching over 10 bases. The trim removed 4 bases at V and 2 bases at J, leaving 6 bases unmatched. This CDR3 contains 16 residues. Per germline, CDR1 MNHEY and CDR2 SMNVEV (reference sequence). The CDR3 spells CASSSLAGVPTDTQYF. CDR3 in DNA: TGTGCCAGCAGTTCTCTAGCGGGGGTTCCCACAGATACGCAGTATTTT.

The CDR3 spells CSGAVGGGRGYEQYF. The CDR3 DNA follows: TGCAGTGGGGCAGTGGGCGGCGGGAGAGGATACGAGCAGTACTTC. The chain uses TRBV20-1 and TRBJ2-7; 7 nucleotides agree with TRBD2. The V segment lost 7 bases and the J segment 4 bases; nucleotides outside the gene matches: 16. The germline V gene has CDR1 DFQATT and CDR2 SNEGSKA (reference sequence). The CDR3 is 15 amino acids.

V is TRBV3-1 and J is TRBJ2-1, with no clear D. Trimming took 5 bases from V and 8 from J, leaving 7 bases between them. CDR1 LGHDT and CDR2 YNNKEL come from the germline V gene (reference sequence). The CDR3 is 11 amino acids. This CDR3 is CASSFSHEQFF. In nucleotides, the CDR3 is TGTGCCAGCAGCTTTAGCCATGAGCAGTTCTTC.

This chain links TRBV12-5 with TRBJ2-7; D possibly corresponds to TRBD2 (5 bases). CDR1 and CDR2 (germline): LGHNT, FRNRAP. This CDR3 region has 11 residues. Trimming cost V 6 bases and J 7 bases, with 10 bases left between them. In DNA, the CDR3 is TGTGCTAGTGGCCGGCCGGGGGAGCAGTACTTC. It is translated as CASGRPGEQYF.

This clonotype has only one observation. The CDR3 coding sequence is TGCAGCTCAGGGAGGGATGGTCGCACAGATACGCAGTATTTT. It specifies CSSGRDGRTDTQYF. V is TRBV29-1 and J is TRBJ2-3, with 7 bases lining up with TRBD2. Germline CDR1 and CDR2: SQVTM and ANQGSEA. The junction had 9 bases not matched to a gene; V was cut back by 8 bases and J by 1 base. The CDR3 contains 14 residues.

The gene calls are TRBV20-1 and TRBJ1-5; D ambiguous. V lost 6 bases to trimming and J lost 1 base, with 7 bases between them. CDR1 and CDR2 from the germline V gene are DFQATT and SNEGSKA (reference sequence). CDR3 length: 12 residues. The CDR3 protein is CSAGASNQPQHF. DNA of the CDR3: TGCAGTGCGGGTGCAAGCAATCAGCCCCAGCATTTT.

CDR3 bases: TGTGCCAGCAGCACACCGACTAGCGGGAACAACGAGCAGTACTTC. As protein: CASSTPTSGNNEQYF. This chain connects TRBV7-9 to TRBJ2-7; the match to TRBD2 covers 11 bases. The germline CDR1 and CDR2 sequences are SEHNR and FQNEAQ (reference sequence). With 5 bases clipped from V and 5 bases from J, the junction kept 8 bases outside the gene matches. This CDR3 spans 15 amino acids.

This chain joins TRBV30 and TRBJ2-5; no firm D call. The CDR3 runs 14 residues. Germline lookup yields CDR1 GTSNPN and CDR2 SVGIG (reference sequence). V lost 4 bases and J lost 7, with 19 bases in between. In nucleotides, the CDR3 is TGTGCCTGGACTCCAGGCCCCAGTGGGTGGACCCAGTACTTC. Its protein product is CAWTPGPSGWTQYF. The entire variable domain, with the rest obtained from reference TRBV30 and TRBJ2-5, is as follows: SQTIHQWPATLVQPVGSPLSLECTVEGTSNPNLYWYRQAAGRGLQLLFYSVGIGQISSEVPQNLSASRPQDRQFILSSKKLLLSDSGFYLCAWTPGPSGWTQYFGPGTRLLVL.

The V and J genes are TRBV7-3 and TRBJ2-3; the D is unclear. Germline V gene sequence: CDR1 SGHTA, CDR2 FQGTGA. V was clipped by 5 bases and J by 5 bases, with 8 bases between them. This CDR3 spans 12 amino acids. CDR3 sequence (DNA): TGTGCCAGCAGCGCCCGGAAAGATACGCAGTATTTT. Translation gives CASSARKDTQYF.

The CDR3 protein is CSAAGEGIRNEQYF. CDR3 nucleotide sequence: TGCAGTGCCGCGGGTGAGGGGATAAGGAACGAGCAGTACTTC. This chain uses TRBV20-1 with TRBJ2-7; D is possibly TRBD1 or TRBD2 (5 bases each). Germline CDR1 is DFQATT and CDR2 is SNEGSKA (reference sequence). The V and J ends lost 6 bases and 5 bases respectively, with 20 bases between them. This CDR3 comprises 14 residues.

This chain joins TRBV7-8 and TRBJ2-3; tentatively, D is TRBD2 (5 bases). The CDR3 contains 14 residues. Germline CDR1 reads SGHVS; CDR2 reads FQNEAQ. V lost 6 bases to trimming and J lost 7 bases, with 17 bases between them. This chain's CDR3 is CASSLSGLTYTQYF. In DNA form, the CDR3 reads TGTGCCAGCAGTCTCTCCGGACTGACGTATACGCAGTATTTT.

The chain links TRBV5-4 to TRBJ2-1, with D tentatively TRBD2 (6 bases). Per germline, CDR1 SGHNT and CDR2 YYREEE (reference sequence). CDR3 size: 13 residues. Trimming pared 2 bases from V and 9 bases from J, leaving 12 bases between. CDR3 sequence (DNA): TGTGCCAGCAGCTTTACTCTTAGCGGTGAGCAGTTCTTC. Protein product: CASSFTLSGEQFF.

The gene calls are TRBV7-2 and TRBJ1-2; a possible D gene is TRBD1 (5 bases). The V end was cut by 5 bases, the J end by 4 bases, with 14 bases between. The germline V gene encodes CDR1 SGHTA and CDR2 FQGNSA. The CDR3 contains 14 residues. The chain's CDR3 is CASSPQGGGYGYTF. The CDR3 coding sequence is TGTGCCAGCAGCCCCCAGGGAGGCGGCTATGGCTACACCTTC.

The chain recombines TRBV30 with TRBJ2-7; D is possibly TRBD1 (6 bases). This CDR3 spans 12 amino acids. The germline gives CDR1 GTSNPN, CDR2 SVGIG (reference sequence). The V gene lost 3 bases and the J gene lost 6 bases, with 12 bases spanning the gap. CDR3 protein: CAWRTGFVEQYF. DNA for the CDR3: TGTGCCTGGAGAACAGGGTTTGTCGAGCAGTACTTC. The full variable domain, its missing parts supplied by reference TRBV30 and TRBJ2-7, is SQTIHQWPATLVQPVGSPLSLECTVEGTSNPNLYWYRQAAGRGLQLLFYSVGIGQISSEVPQNLSASRPQDRQFILSSKKLLLSDSGFYLCAWRTGFVEQYFGPGTRLTVT.

The chain joins TRBV3-1 to TRBJ2-1; TRBD1 matches 7 bases. Germline V gene lookup returns CDR1 LGHDT and CDR2 YNNKEL (reference sequence). The trim removed 4 bases at V and 10 bases at J, leaving 10 bases unmatched. The CDR3 extends over 14 amino acids. The CDR3 region has the DNA TGTGCCAGCAGCCGACAGGGATTTGCGTGGGAGCAGTTCTTC. Protein sequence: CASSRQGFAWEQFF.

This clonotype was seen a few times. J is TRBJ2-3 and V is TRBV29-1; a weak D match, TRBD1 (6 bases). Germline values: CDR1 SQVTM, CDR2 ANQGSEA. With 4 bases removed from V and 3 bases from J, the gap between germline ends came to 11 bases. This CDR3 region has 13 residues. The CDR3 loop is CSVGTGSTDTQYF. The DNA of the CDR3 is TGCAGCGTTGGTACAGGGTCTACAGATACGCAGTATTTT.

This sequence joins TRBV29-1 and TRBJ1-5; D is uncertain. The germline V and J ends were trimmed by 4 bases and 5 bases, with 3 bases remaining between them. Germline assignment: CDR1 SQVTM and CDR2 ANQGSEA. CDR3 length equals 10 residues. The CDR3 DNA follows: TGCAGCGTTGGGGATCAGCCCCAGCATTTT. Its translation is CSVGDQPQHF.

The chain joins TRBV15 to TRBJ1-1, with D hard to call. Germline lookup yields CDR1 LNHNV and CDR2 YYDKDF (reference sequence). V was pared by 5 bases and J by 0 bases, with 10 bases between. CDR3 length: 14 residues. CDR3 protein: CATSPPNLNTEAFF. For the CDR3, the DNA is TGTGCCACCAGCCCCCCCAACCTGAACACTGAAGCTTTCTTT.

This clonotype was detected only a few times. V usage is TRBV30 and J usage is TRBJ2-1; D is ambiguous. The V gene's germline CDR1 is GTSNPN and CDR2 SVGIG (reference sequence). Trimming took off 2 bases at V and 7 bases at J, with 6 bases between the two ends. This CDR3 has 11 residues. The CDR3 sequence is CAWSSVNEQFF. DNA for the CDR3: TGTGCCTGGAGTTCGGTTAATGAGCAGTTCTTC.

The genes are TRBV6-6 and TRBJ1-2; TRBD1 aligns across 9 bases. Germline CDR1 and CDR2: MNHNY and SVGAGI (reference sequence). With 6 bases clipped from V and 8 bases from J, the junction kept 4 bases outside the gene matches. This CDR3 is 12 amino acids long. The CDR3 spells CASRRDRDGYTF. In DNA, the CDR3 is TGTGCCAGCAGACGGGACAGGGACGGCTACACCTTC.

This chain's CDR3 is CATSEGEFYEQYF. The CDR3, as DNA: TGTGCCACCAGCGAAGGGGAGTTCTACGAGCAGTACTTC. The chain combines TRBV24-1 with TRBJ2-7; D tentatively reads TRBD1 or TRBD2 (5 bases each). V lost 7 bases, J lost 3 bases, and 12 bases lay in between. The germline gives CDR1 KGHDR, CDR2 SFDVKD. The CDR3 extends over 13 amino acids.

This clonotype is a singleton in its sample. This rearrangement joins TRBV9 to TRBJ1-2; D uncertain. CDR1 is SGDLS and CDR2 is YYNGEE in the germline V gene. This CDR3 is 14 amino acids long. V was shortened by 5 bases and J by 3 bases, with 14 bases between the two germline ends. CDR3 nucleotides: TGTGCCAGCAGAGGCAAAGGGCTCCACTATGGCTACACCTTC. Its protein product is CASRGKGLHYGYTF.

This clonotype was seen a few times. V is TRBV20-1 and J is TRBJ2-3; D uncertain. V dropped 0 bases and J dropped 3 bases, with 7 bases sitting between them. This CDR3 is built from 13 residues. CDR1 is DFQATT and CDR2 is SNEGSKA in the germline V gene (reference sequence). CDR3 in DNA: TGCAGTGCTAGAGATTATTCGACAGATACGCAGTATTTT. This sequence encodes CSARDYSTDTQYF.

The chain employs TRBV18 and TRBJ1-5, with D perhaps TRBD1 (6 bases). CDR1 KGHSH and CDR2 LQKENI come from the germline V gene. The CDR3 contains 13 residues. The V end was cut by 5 bases, the J end by 3 bases, with 8 bases between. For the CDR3, the DNA is TGTGCCAGCTCAGGACAGTACAATCAGCCCCAGCATTTT. Its translation is CASSGQYNQPQHF.

The chain links TRBV30 to TRBJ1-2, with 7 bases identical to TRBD1. The germline V gene has CDR1 GTSNPN and CDR2 SVGIG (reference sequence). V shed 5 bases, J shed 3 bases, and the junction held 3 bases outside the gene matches. The CDR3 has 12 residues. CDR3 DNA: TGTGCCTGGTCAGACAGGGACTATGGCTACACCTTC. Protein sequence: CAWSDRDYGYTF.